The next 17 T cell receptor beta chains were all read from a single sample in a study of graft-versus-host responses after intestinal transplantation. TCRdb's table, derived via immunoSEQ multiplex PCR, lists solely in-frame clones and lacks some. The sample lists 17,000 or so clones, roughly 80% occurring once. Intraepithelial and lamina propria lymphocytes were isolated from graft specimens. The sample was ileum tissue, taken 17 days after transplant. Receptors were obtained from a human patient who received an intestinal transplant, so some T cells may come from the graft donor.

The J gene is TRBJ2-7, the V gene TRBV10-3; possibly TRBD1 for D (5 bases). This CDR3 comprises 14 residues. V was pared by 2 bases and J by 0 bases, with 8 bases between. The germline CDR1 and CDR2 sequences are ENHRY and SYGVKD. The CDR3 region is CAISEPTVSYEQYF. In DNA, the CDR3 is TGTGCCATCAGTGAGCCGACAGTCTCCTACGAGCAGTACTTC.

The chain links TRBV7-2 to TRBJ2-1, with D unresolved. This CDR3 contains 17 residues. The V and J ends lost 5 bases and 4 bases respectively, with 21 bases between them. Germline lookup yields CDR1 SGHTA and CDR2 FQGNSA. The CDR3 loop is CASSGPLGGKKYNEQFF. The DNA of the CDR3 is TGTGCCAGCAGCGGACCTCTCGGTGGGAAAAAGTACAATGAGCAGTTCTTC.

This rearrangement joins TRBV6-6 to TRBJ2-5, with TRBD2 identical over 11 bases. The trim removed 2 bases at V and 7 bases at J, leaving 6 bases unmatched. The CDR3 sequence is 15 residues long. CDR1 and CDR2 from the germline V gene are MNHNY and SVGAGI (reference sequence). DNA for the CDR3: TGTGCCAGCAGTTACAGACTAGCGGGAAGGGGGACCCAGTACTTC. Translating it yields CASSYRLAGRGTQYF.

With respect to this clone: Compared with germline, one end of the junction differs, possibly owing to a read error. The CDR3 loop reads CASSPTGWIERLFF. CDR3 nucleotide sequence: TGCGCCAGCAGCCCGACAGGGTGGATTGAAAGACTGTTTTTT. The rearrangement links TRBV5-1 to TRBJ1-4; 7 nucleotides line up with TRBD1. CDR1 and CDR2 (germline): SGHRS, YFSETQ. CDR3 size: 14 residues. The whole variable domain, remainder taken from reference TRBV5-1 and TRBJ1-4, is KAGVTQTPRYLIKTRGQQVTLSCSPISGHRSVSWYQQTPGQGLQFLFEYFSETQRNKGNFPGRFSGRQFSNSRSEMNVSTLELGDSALYLCASSPTGWIERLFFGSGTQLSVL.

The CDR3 here is CASSDRGLAGNYYNEQFF. As DNA, the CDR3 is TGTGCCAGCAGTGACCGGGGACTAGCGGGCAACTATTACAATGAGCAGTTCTTC. The chain recombines TRBV27 with TRBJ2-1, with 12 bases fitting TRBD2. The CDR3 loop spans 18 amino acids. V dropped 5 bases and J dropped 4; count of bases not matched to a gene: 12. Germline CDR1 MNHEY, CDR2 SMNVEV (reference sequence).

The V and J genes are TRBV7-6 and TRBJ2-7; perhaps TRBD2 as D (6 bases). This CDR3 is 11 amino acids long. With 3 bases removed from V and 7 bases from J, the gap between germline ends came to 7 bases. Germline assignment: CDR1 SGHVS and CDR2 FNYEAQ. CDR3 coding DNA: TGTGCCAGCAGCTTTGGGGGGGAGCAGTACTTC. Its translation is CASSFGGEQYF.

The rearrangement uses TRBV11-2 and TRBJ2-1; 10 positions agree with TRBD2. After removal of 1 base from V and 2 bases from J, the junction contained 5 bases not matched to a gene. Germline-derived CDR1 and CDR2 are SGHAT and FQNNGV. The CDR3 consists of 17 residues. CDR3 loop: CASSLGVLAGTYNEQFF. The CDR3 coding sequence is TGTGCCAGCAGCTTAGGGGTACTAGCGGGAACCTACAATGAGCAGTTCTTC.

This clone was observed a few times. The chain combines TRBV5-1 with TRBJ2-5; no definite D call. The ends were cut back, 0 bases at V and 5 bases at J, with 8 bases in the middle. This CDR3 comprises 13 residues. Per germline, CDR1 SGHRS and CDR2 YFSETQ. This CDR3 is CASSLGGGETQYF. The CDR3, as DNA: TGCGCCAGCAGCTTGGGAGGTGGGGAGACCCAGTACTTC.

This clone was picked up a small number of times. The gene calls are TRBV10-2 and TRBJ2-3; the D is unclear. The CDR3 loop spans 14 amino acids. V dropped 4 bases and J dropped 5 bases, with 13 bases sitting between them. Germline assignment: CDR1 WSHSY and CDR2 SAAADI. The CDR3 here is CASSASGWVDTQYF. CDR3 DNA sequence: TGCGCCAGCAGTGCCTCAGGCTGGGTAGATACGCAGTATTTT.

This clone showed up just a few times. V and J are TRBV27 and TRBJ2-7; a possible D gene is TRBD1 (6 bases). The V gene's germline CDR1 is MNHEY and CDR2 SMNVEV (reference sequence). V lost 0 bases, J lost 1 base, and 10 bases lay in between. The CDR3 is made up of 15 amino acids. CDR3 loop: CASSLSTGLSYEQYF. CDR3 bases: TGTGCCAGCAGTTTATCCACAGGGCTATCCTACGAGCAGTACTTC.

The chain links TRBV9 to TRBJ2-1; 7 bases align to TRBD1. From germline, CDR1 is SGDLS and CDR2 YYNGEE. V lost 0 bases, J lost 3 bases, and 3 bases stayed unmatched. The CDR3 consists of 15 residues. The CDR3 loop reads CASSVGGTVYNEQFF. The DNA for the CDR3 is TGTGCCAGCAGCGTAGGTGGGACAGTCTACAATGAGCAGTTCTTC.

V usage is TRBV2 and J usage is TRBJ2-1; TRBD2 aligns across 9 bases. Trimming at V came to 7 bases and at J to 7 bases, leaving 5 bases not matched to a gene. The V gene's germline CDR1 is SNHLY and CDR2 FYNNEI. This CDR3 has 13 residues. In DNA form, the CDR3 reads TGTGCCAGCACTCGGCTAGCGGGAAATGAGCAGTTCTTC. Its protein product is CASTRLAGNEQFF.

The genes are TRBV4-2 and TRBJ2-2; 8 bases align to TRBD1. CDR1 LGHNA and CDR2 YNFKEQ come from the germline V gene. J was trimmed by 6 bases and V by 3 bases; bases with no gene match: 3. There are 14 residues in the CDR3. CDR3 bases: TGTGCCAGCAGCCAGACAGGGGCCCCCGGGGAGCTGTTTTTT. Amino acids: CASSQTGAPGELFF.

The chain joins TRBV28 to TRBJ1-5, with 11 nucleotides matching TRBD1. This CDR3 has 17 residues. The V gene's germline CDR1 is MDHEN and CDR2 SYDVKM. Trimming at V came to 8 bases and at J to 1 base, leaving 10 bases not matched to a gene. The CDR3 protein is CASHPGGQGDSNQPQHF. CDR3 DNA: TGTGCCAGCCATCCGGGGGGACAGGGGGACAGCAATCAGCCCCAGCATTTT.

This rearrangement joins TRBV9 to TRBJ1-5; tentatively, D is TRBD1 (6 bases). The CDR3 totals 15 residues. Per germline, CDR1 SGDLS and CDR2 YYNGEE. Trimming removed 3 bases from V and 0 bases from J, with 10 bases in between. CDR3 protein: CASSAQGISNQPQHF. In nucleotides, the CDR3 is TGTGCCAGCAGCGCACAGGGAATTAGCAATCAGCCCCAGCATTTT.

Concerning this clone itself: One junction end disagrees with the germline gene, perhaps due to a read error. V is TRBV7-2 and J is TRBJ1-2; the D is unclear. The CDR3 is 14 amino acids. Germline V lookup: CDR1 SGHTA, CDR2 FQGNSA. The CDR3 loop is CASSLRTGVARPAF. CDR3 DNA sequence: TGTGCCAGCAGCTTAAGGACGGGTGTGGCGAGGCCGGCCTTC.

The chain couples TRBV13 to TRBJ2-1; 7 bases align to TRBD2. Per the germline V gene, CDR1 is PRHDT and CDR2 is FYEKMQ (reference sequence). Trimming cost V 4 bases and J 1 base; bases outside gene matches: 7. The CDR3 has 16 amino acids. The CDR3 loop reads CASSSSSGPSYNEQFF. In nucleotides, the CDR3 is TGTGCCAGCAGCTCGAGTAGCGGGCCGTCCTACAATGAGCAGTTCTTC.